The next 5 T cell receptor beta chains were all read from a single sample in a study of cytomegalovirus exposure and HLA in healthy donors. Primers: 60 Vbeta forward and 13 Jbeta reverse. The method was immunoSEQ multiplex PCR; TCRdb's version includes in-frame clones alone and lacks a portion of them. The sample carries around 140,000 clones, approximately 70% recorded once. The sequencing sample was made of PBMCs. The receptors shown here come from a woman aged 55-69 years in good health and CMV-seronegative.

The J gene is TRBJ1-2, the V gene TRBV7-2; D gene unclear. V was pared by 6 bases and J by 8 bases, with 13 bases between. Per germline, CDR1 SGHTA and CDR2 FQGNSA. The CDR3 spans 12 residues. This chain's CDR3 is CASSLRLGGYTF. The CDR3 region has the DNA TGTGCCAGCAGTCTCAGGTTGGGCGGCTACACCTTC.

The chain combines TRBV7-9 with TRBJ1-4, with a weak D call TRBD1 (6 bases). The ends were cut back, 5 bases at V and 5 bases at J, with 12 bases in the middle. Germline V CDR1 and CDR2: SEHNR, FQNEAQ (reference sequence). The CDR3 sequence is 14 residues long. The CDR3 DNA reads TGTGCCAGCAGCCCCGGGACATTAAATGAAAAACTGTTTTTT. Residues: CASSPGTLNEKLFF.

Here the CDR3 reads CASSSFFTSGATDTQYF. DNA of the CDR3: TGCGCCAGCAGCTCCTTTTTTACTAGCGGGGCCACAGATACGCAGTATTTT. The rearrangement joins TRBV5-1 to TRBJ2-3, with 10 nucleotides matching TRBD2. V trimming: 3 bases; J trimming: 2 bases; junction bases outside the gene matches: 9. The CDR3 runs 17 residues. Germline CDR1 reads SGHRS; CDR2 reads YFSETQ.

The CDR3 loop reads CASSLKWREGSTDTQYF. CDR3 DNA: TGTGCCAGCAGCTTAAAGTGGCGGGAGGGAAGCACAGATACGCAGTATTTT. The chain is built from TRBV7-2 and TRBJ2-3; 9 bases fit TRBD2. Germline V gene data show CDR1 as SGHTA and CDR2 as FQGNSA. CDR3 length equals 17 residues. V gave up 2 bases and J gave up 0 bases; unmatched junction bases: 6.

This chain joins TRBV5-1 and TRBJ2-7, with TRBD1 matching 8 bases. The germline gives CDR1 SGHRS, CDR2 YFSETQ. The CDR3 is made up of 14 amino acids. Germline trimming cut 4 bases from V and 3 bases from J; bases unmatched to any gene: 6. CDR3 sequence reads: CASSPGTGYYEQYF. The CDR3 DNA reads TGCGCCAGCAGCCCCGGGACAGGATACTACGAGCAGTACTTC.